A selection of T cell receptor beta chains follows, all from one sample in a study of CD8 T cells in Susac syndrome. One entry per CDR3 protein results from TCRdb running MiXCR on the immunoSEQ multiplex PCR reads. Seen here are roughly 150,000 distinct CDR3 sequences, 90% to 95% observed once, and the top ten hold about 0.17%. Source material: CD4+ T cells from PBMCs. Receptors were obtained from a human donor with Susac syndrome. Both conserved end residues are part of each CDR3. A D gene is named only where the DNA matches it firmly.

TRBD2,TRBV3-1,TRBJ2-7,CASSISGGPYEQYF,TGTGCCAGCAGTATAAGCGGGGGACCTTACGAGCAGTACTTC
NA,TRBV29-1,TRBJ1-5,CSVGGGSNSNQPQHF,TGCAGCGTTGGTGGCGGGAGCAATAGCAATCAGCCCCAGCATTTT
NA,TRBV9,TRBJ2-1,CASSTRARGNEQFF,TGTGCCAGCAGCACTCGGGCCAGGGGCAATGAGCAGTTCTTC
NA,TRBV7-2,TRBJ2-7,CASSLARIAYEQYF,TGTGCCAGCAGCTTAGCCAGGATAGCCTACGAGCAGTACTTC
NA,TRBV7-2,TRBJ2-7,CASSLAVSRGPTYEQYF,TGTGCCAGCAGCTTAGCGGTTAGTCGGGGCCCTACCTACGAGCAGTACTTC
TRBD1,TRBV29-1,TRBJ1-2,CSVESGQGRNYGYTF,TGCAGCGTTGAATCGGGACAGGGAAGAAACTATGGCTACACCTTC
TRBD2,TRBV19,TRBJ2-1,CASRQGLANEQFF,TGTGCCAGTAGACAAGGACTAGCCAATGAGCAGTTCTTC
NA,TRBV15,TRBJ2-3,CATSRAYGTDTQYF,TGTGCCACCAGCAGGGCCTACGGCACAGATACGCAGTATTTT
NA,TRBV20-1,TRBJ2-3,CSAIRGTGTDTQYF,TGCAGTGCTATCCGCGGCACGGGCACAGATACGCAGTATTTT
NA,TRBV20-1,TRBJ1-1,CSAMGGGKAFF,TGCAGTGCTATGGGGGGGGGCAAGGCTTTCTTT
NA,TRBV20-1,TRBJ2-7,CSTEFRYEQYF,TGCAGTACGGAATTTCGGTACGAGCAGTACTTC
NA,TRBV20-1,TRBJ1-2,CSARGAYGYTF,TGCAGTGCTAGAGGGGCCTATGGCTACACCTTC
TRBD1,TRBV4-2,TRBJ2-3,CASSQVGSEGAWDTQYF,TGTGCCAGCAGCCAAGTCGGGTCCGAGGGGGCGTGGGATACGCAGTATTTT
TRBD1,TRBV7-9,TRBJ2-7,CASSHQGAGRGSYEQYF,TGTGCCAGCAGCCACCAGGGGGCCGGGCGGGGCTCCTACGAGCAGTACTTC
TRBD2,TRBV20-1,TRBJ2-1,CSARASGGVRSLGEQFF,TGCAGTGCTAGAGCGAGCGGGGGGGTTCGAAGTCTTGGTGAGCAGTTCTTC
NA,TRBV29-1,TRBJ2-7,CSVEPQGRYEQYF,TGCAGCGTTGAACCGCAGGGGAGGTACGAGCAGTACTTC
NA,TRBV6-2/TRBV6-3,TRBJ1-1,CAAQDRPGGAFF,TGTGCCGCGCAGGATCGTCCAGGCGGAGCTTTCTTT
NA,TRBV9,TRBJ2-7,CASSSPPGEQYF,TGTGCCAGCAGCTCCCCCCCGGGGGAGCAGTACTTC